Each of the 25 T cell receptor beta chains below was sequenced from the same sample in a study of blood T cell repertoires in COVID-19. Profiled with immunoSEQ multiplex PCR; TCRdb holds only in-frame clones, not every one. The table includes some 150,000 clones, over 60% detected once. Sequencing was performed on PBMCs or T cells enriched from blood (not recorded which). Receptor source: a woman in her forties or fifties who had recovered from COVID-19.

The chain links TRBV3-1 (or the pseudogene TRBV3-2) to TRBJ1-2; no clear D gene. Per germline, CDR1 LGHDT and CDR2 YNNKEL (reference sequence). Deletions cut 1 base from V and 4 bases from J, with 13 bases between. CDR3 size: 15 residues. CDR3 region: CASSQVAAGIYGYTF. CDR3 coding DNA: TGTGCCAGCAGCCAAGTCGCTGCAGGAATCTATGGCTACACCTTC.

The chain joins TRBV13 to TRBJ1-1; the D gene is possibly TRBD1 (6 bases). With 0 bases removed from V and 11 bases from J, the gap between germline ends came to 16 bases. CDR3 length: 14 residues. The V gene's germline CDR1 is PRHDT and CDR2 FYEKMQ (reference sequence). CDR3 sequence: CASSLGGAAAVAFF. The CDR3 DNA reads as TGTGCCAGCAGCTTAGGGGGGGCAGCGGCGGTGGCTTTCTTT.

This sequence joins TRBV12-3 or TRBV12-4 and TRBJ1-2, with unresolved D. The CDR3 runs to 13 residues. V lost 2 bases and J lost 5, with 9 bases in between. The CDR3 nucleotides read TGTGCCAGCAGTTTACGTTTCCAGTATGGCTACACCTTC. Translated: CASSLRFQYGYTF.

The rearrangement links TRBV3-1 (or the pseudogene TRBV3-2) to TRBJ1-2; D unclear. Per germline, CDR1 LGHDT and CDR2 YNNKEL (reference sequence). Trimming cost V 0 bases and J 4 bases, with 6 bases left between them. This CDR3 comprises 13 residues. The chain's CDR3 is CASSQDWAYGYTF. The CDR3 bases are TGTGCCAGCAGCCAAGATTGGGCCTATGGCTACACCTTC.

The genes are TRBV11-3 and TRBJ2-1; the D gene is possibly TRBD2 (5 bases). With 5 bases removed from V and 0 bases from J, the gap between germline ends came to 11 bases. The CDR3 runs 15 residues. CDR1 is SGHNT, CDR2 YENEEA, per germline. Here the CDR3 reads CASSPKRSSYNEQFF. CDR3 DNA sequence: TGTGCCAGCAGCCCCAAGCGGAGCTCCTACAATGAGCAGTTCTTC.

The J gene is TRBJ1-2, the V gene TRBV5-1; the D is unclear. V shed 0 bases and J shed 2 bases, with 8 bases lying between them. The length of the CDR3 is 14 residues. In germline, CDR1 is SGHRS, CDR2 YFSETQ. The CDR3 is CASSLDRINYGYTF. CDR3 coding DNA: TGCGCCAGCAGCTTGGACAGAATAAACTATGGCTACACCTTC.

The V and J genes are TRBV5-1 and TRBJ1-2; TRBD1 is a possible D gene (6 bases). Germline V gene lookup returns CDR1 SGHRS and CDR2 YFSETQ. V lost 4 bases and J lost 4, with 17 bases in between. The CDR3 runs 15 residues. CDR3 in DNA: TGCGCCAGCAGCGGATTGCAGGGGACCACCTATGGCTACACCTTC. Translating it yields CASSGLQGTTYGYTF.

The chain uses TRBV2 and TRBJ2-7; TRBD2 might be the D (6 bases). Deletions cut 3 bases from V and 1 base from J, with 16 bases between. CDR1 is SNHLY and CDR2 is FYNNEI in the germline V gene. CDR3 length: 16 residues. CDR3 bases: TGTGCCAGCAGTGACCGGGCGCGGGGCGTGTCCTACGAGCAGTACTTC. It yields the protein CASSDRARGVSYEQYF.

The V and J genes are TRBV5-1 and TRBJ1-4; perhaps TRBD1 as D (6 bases). V lost 3 bases to trimming and J lost 8 bases, with 17 bases between them. CDR1 and CDR2 (germline): SGHRS, YFSETQ. The CDR3 is 15 residues long. In DNA, the CDR3 is TGCGCCAGCAGCTACGCGACAGGTCGAGAGGAAAAACTGTTTTTT. Amino acids: CASSYATGREEKLFF.

Worth noting for this clone: Its ends do not fully match the called genes, so a read error is possible. The rearrangement links TRBV6-5 to TRBJ1-5; D unresolved. The CDR3 sequence is 13 residues long. Germline-derived CDR1 and CDR2 are MNHEY and SVGAGI. The DNA for the CDR3 is TGTGCCAGCAGTAACTCAAACAGTGCTCCCCAGCATTTT. Translated, it gives CASSNSNSAPQHF.

The J gene is TRBJ2-3, the V gene TRBV5-1; D might be TRBD2 (6 bases). Trimming pared 0 bases from V and 2 bases from J, leaving 10 bases between. The germline V gene encodes CDR1 SGHRS and CDR2 YFSETQ. This CDR3 is built from 15 residues. The CDR3 protein is CASSLVRGNTDTQYF. CDR3 coding DNA: TGCGCCAGCAGCTTGGTCCGGGGGAACACAGATACGCAGTATTTT.

The CDR3 sequence: CASSQSGTGYTDTQYF. As DNA, the CDR3 is TGTGCCAGCAGCCAGTCCGGGACAGGGTACACAGATACGCAGTATTTT. This chain joins TRBV3-1 (or the pseudogene TRBV3-2) and TRBJ2-3; the match to TRBD1 covers 9 bases. The CDR3 is 16 residues long. J lost 2 bases, V lost 3 bases, and 6 bases had no gene match. From germline, CDR1 is LGHDT and CDR2 YNNKEL (reference sequence).

V gene TRBV3-1 (or the pseudogene TRBV3-2) combines with J gene TRBJ2-3; D is unresolved. Germline V gives CDR1 LGHDT, CDR2 YNNKEL (reference sequence). This CDR3 contains 15 residues. Trimming cost V 2 bases and J 1 base, with 10 bases left between them. The DNA for the CDR3 is TGTGCCAGCAGCCAATCACGGGTCCGCACAGATACGCAGTATTTT. Its protein product is CASSQSRVRTDTQYF.

The chain recombines TRBV7-8 with TRBJ1-5; a weak D match, TRBD1 (6 bases). V was shortened by 5 bases and J by 2 bases, with 16 bases between the two germline ends. Per the germline V gene, CDR1 is SGHVS and CDR2 is FQNEAQ. The CDR3 contains 16 residues. The CDR3 coding sequence is TGTGCCAGCAGCACACAGGGAGTCGAGCGCAATCAGCCCCAGCATTTT. This codes for CASSTQGVERNQPQHF.

This clone turned up a few times. CDR3 DNA: TGTGCCAGCAGCTCCTCCGGGACAGGGTTAGAGACCCAGTACTTC. It encodes CASSSSGTGLETQYF. V is TRBV7-3 and J is TRBJ2-5, with 9 bases matching TRBD1. The germline V gene has CDR1 SGHTA and CDR2 FQGTGA. V shed 4 bases, J shed 4 bases, and the junction held 7 bases outside the gene matches. The CDR3 length is 15 residues.

The chain combines TRBV2 with TRBJ2-7, with TRBD1 identical over 9 bases. V was clipped by 6 bases and J by 3 bases; unmatched bases: 9. There are 15 residues in the CDR3. CDR1 and CDR2 from the germline V gene are SNHLY and FYNNEI. The CDR3 nucleotides are TGTGCCAGCAGCCAAGGACAGGGGAGTTTCTACGAGCAGTACTTC. Residues: CASSQGQGSFYEQYF.

The chain couples TRBV11-2 to TRBJ1-4, with D possibly being TRBD1 (6 bases). Germline V gives CDR1 SGHAT, CDR2 FQNNGV. This CDR3 has 13 amino acids. Trimming cost V 5 bases and J 8 bases, with 12 bases left between them. In nucleotides, the CDR3 is TGTGCCAGCAGCCCCCGACAGGAGGAAAAACTGTTTTTT. Protein: CASSPRQEEKLFF. Variable domain in full (rest from reference TRBV11-2 and TRBJ1-4): EAGVAQSPRYKIIEKRQSVAFWCNPISGHATLYWYQQILGQGPKLLIQFQNNGVVDDSQLPKDRFSAERLKGVDSTLKIQPAKLEDSAVYLCASSPRQEEKLFFGSGTQLSVL.

The chain couples TRBV7-3 to TRBJ2-2, with D possibly being TRBD2 (5 bases). The V and J ends lost 5 bases and 0 bases respectively, with 13 bases between them. The CDR3 has 16 amino acids. Germline assignment: CDR1 SGHTA and CDR2 FQGTGA. Here the CDR3 reads CASSTSPGTNTGELFF. The CDR3 DNA is TGTGCCAGCAGCACATCTCCGGGGACGAACACCGGGGAGCTGTTTTTT. The whole variable domain, remainder taken from reference TRBV7-3 and TRBJ2-2, is GAGVSQTPSNKVTEKGKYVELRCDPISGHTALYWYRQSLGQGPEFLIYFQGTGAADDSGLPNDRFFAVRPEGSVSTLKIQRTERGDSAVYLCASSTSPGTNTGELFFGEGSRLTVL.

The chain is built from TRBV30 and TRBJ2-7; D possibly corresponds to TRBD2 (5 bases). V was shortened by 0 bases and J by 3 bases, with 6 bases between the two germline ends. The CDR3 runs 12 residues. The germline CDR1 and CDR2 sequences are GTSNPN and SVGIG (reference sequence). DNA of the CDR3: TGTGCCTGGAGTGTAACTAGCTACGAGCAGTACTTC. This translates into CAWSVTSYEQYF.

This clone was found a few times. As DNA, the CDR3 is TGCGCCAGCAGCTTGGGGAGGGTCAAAAACTATGGCTACACCTTC. It yields the protein CASSLGRVKNYGYTF. The chain is built from TRBV5-1 and TRBJ1-2, with D unresolved. Per germline, CDR1 SGHRS and CDR2 YFSETQ. Trimming removed 0 bases from V and 2 bases from J, with 11 bases in between. The CDR3 extends over 15 amino acids. The full variable domain, its missing parts supplied by reference TRBV5-1 and TRBJ1-2, is KAGVTQTPRYLIKTRGQQVTLSCSPISGHRSVSWYQQTPGQGLQFLFEYFSETQRNKGNFPGRFSGRQFSNSRSEMNVSTLELGDSALYLCASSLGRVKNYGYTFGSGTRLTVV.

This clone was detected once. Other DNA sequences within the sample encode an identical CDR3. This sequence joins TRBV18 and TRBJ1-2, with TRBD1 matching over 7 bases. This CDR3 comprises 13 residues. With V trimmed by 3 bases and J by 8 bases, 6 bases remained unmatched. Germline values: CDR1 KGHSH, CDR2 LQKENI. The CDR3 reads CASSPRQGDGYTF. Here the CDR3 DNA reads TGTGCCAGCTCACCCAGACAGGGAGACGGCTACACCTTC.

This chain connects TRBV5-1 to TRBJ1-1; 11 bases line up with TRBD1. Germline V CDR1 and CDR2: SGHRS, YFSETQ. CDR3 length: 15 residues. V was pared by 4 bases and J by 4 bases, with 6 bases of the junction left unmatched. The CDR3 loop is CASSLEGQGVTEAFF. The CDR3 bases are TGCGCCAGCAGCCTGGAGGGACAGGGGGTCACTGAAGCTTTCTTT.

The J gene is TRBJ1-2, the V gene TRBV25-1, with a possible D match to TRBD1 (5 bases). Germline V gene sequence: CDR1 MGHDK, CDR2 SYGVNS. The CDR3 runs 15 residues. V was pared by 3 bases and J by 6 bases, with 17 bases between. In DNA, the CDR3 is TGTGCCAGCAGTGAGGCAGGTCCAGGGTTGGATGGCTACACCTTC. Amino acids: CASSEAGPGLDGYTF.

V usage is TRBV7-2 and J usage is TRBJ1-5, with D uncertain. From germline, CDR1 is SGHTA and CDR2 FQGNSA. This CDR3 is 15 amino acids long. Trimming pared 1 base from V and 8 bases from J, leaving 15 bases between. CDR3 DNA: TGTGCCAGCAGCTTAGGGTCCGGGAACGAGGAGCCCCAGCATTTT. This gives the protein CASSLGSGNEEPQHF.

The chain couples TRBV30 to TRBJ1-2; TRBD1 agrees at 8 bases. V shed 5 bases, J shed 5 bases, and the junction held 16 bases outside the gene matches. Looked up from germline, CDR1 is GTSNPN and CDR2 is SVGIG (reference sequence). The CDR3 extends over 16 amino acids. CDR3 nucleotides: TGTGCCTGGGGTACTTCAGGGACAGGCAAGTTTTATGGCTACACCTTC. This sequence encodes CAWGTSGTGKFYGYTF.